Shown below are 28 T cell receptor beta chains from a single sample sequenced in a study of coeliac disease. Method: immunoSEQ multiplex PCR; TCRdb's copy keeps in-frame clones and lacks some. The data contain more than 3,000 clones, less than 55% of them seen just once; the ten biggest clones take up over 8.5%. Sequencing was done on a sample of intraepithelial lymphocytes from the gut. These receptors all come from a woman in her 70s with celiac disease.

This clone was seen only a few times. The gene calls are TRBV4-1 and TRBJ2-1; TRBD2 matches 7 bases. The CDR3 has 13 residues. The germline gives CDR1 MGHRA, CDR2 YSYEKL. V shed 0 bases and J 10 bases; nucleotides not matched to a gene: 3. This chain's CDR3 is CASSQDPAGEQFF. CDR3 bases: TGCGCCAGCAGCCAAGATCCAGCGGGAGAGCAGTTCTTC.

V and J are TRBV11-3 and TRBJ1-3, with D hard to call. Trimming shortened V by 4 bases and J by 2 bases, and 12 bases separated the two germline ends. Per the germline V gene, CDR1 is SGHNT and CDR2 is YENEEA. The length of the CDR3 is 15 residues. The CDR3 here is CASSSHPHTGNTIYF. CDR3 nucleotide sequence: TGTGCCAGCAGCTCACATCCTCACACTGGAAACACCATATATTTT. The whole variable domain, remainder taken from reference TRBV11-3 and TRBJ1-3, is EAGVVQSPRYKIIEKKQPVAFWCNPISGHNTLYWYLQNLGQGPELLIRYENEEAVDDSQLPKDRFSAERLKGVDSTLKIQPAELGDSAVYLCASSSHPHTGNTIYFGEGSWLTVV.

The sample holds one count of this clone. The V call is TRBV4-1, the J call TRBJ2-5; D perhaps matches TRBD2 (6 bases). This CDR3 region has 13 residues. The germline V and J ends were trimmed by 4 bases and 4 bases, with 10 bases remaining between them. Germline CDR1 is MGHRA and CDR2 is YSYEKL. The CDR3 reads CASSRRGGETQYF. DNA for the CDR3: TGCGCCAGCAGCCGGAGGGGCGGAGAGACCCAGTACTTC.

V and J are TRBV19 and TRBJ1-5; no clear D. Germline V gene sequence: CDR1 LNHDA, CDR2 SQIVND (reference sequence). This CDR3 is 15 amino acids long. Trimming removed 1 base at V and 0 bases at J, with 7 bases between. As DNA, the CDR3 is TGTGCCAGTAGTATAGCGGAGTATAGCAATCAGCCCCAGCATTTT. This gives the protein CASSIAEYSNQPQHF.

V usage is TRBV5-4 and J usage is TRBJ2-2, with D perhaps TRBD2 (5 bases). V lost 4 bases to trimming and J lost 6 bases, with 19 bases between them. Germline assignment: CDR1 SGHNT and CDR2 YYREEE (reference sequence). This CDR3 is built from 16 residues. CDR3 residues: CASSTFSVLHAGELFF. In nucleotides, the CDR3 is TGTGCCAGCAGCACATTTAGCGTGTTGCACGCCGGGGAGCTGTTTTTT. Variable domain in full (rest from reference TRBV5-4 and TRBJ2-2): ETGVTQSPTHLIKTRGQQVTLRCSSQSGHNTVSWYQQALGQGPQFIFQYYREEENGRGNFPPRFSGLQFPNYSSELNVNALELDDSALYLCASSTFSVLHAGELFFGEGSRLTVL.

The chain has TRBV4-1 and TRBJ1-2; D gene unclear. Per the germline V gene, CDR1 is MGHRA and CDR2 is YSYEKL. The CDR3 loop spans 15 amino acids. V lost 0 bases, J lost 0 bases, and 8 bases lay in between. This CDR3 reads CASSQDTDPNYGYTF. The DNA for the CDR3 is TGCGCCAGCAGCCAAGATACAGACCCTAACTATGGCTACACCTTC.

This chain joins TRBV27 and TRBJ1-4; 7 nucleotides agree with TRBD1. The junction had 6 bases not matched to a gene; V was cut back by 7 bases and J by 7 bases. The CDR3 spans 13 residues. The germline CDR1 and CDR2 sequences are MNHEY and SMNVEV (reference sequence). The chain's CDR3 is CASKGRGTEKLFF. CDR3 coding DNA: TGTGCCAGCAAGGGCAGGGGGACTGAAAAACTGTTTTTT.

This clone has only a few counts. The rearrangement links TRBV11-3 to TRBJ2-2; 7 bases are shared with TRBD2. There are 15 residues in the CDR3. With V trimmed by 3 bases and J by 3 bases, 4 bases remained unmatched. CDR1 and CDR2 from the germline V gene are SGHNT and YENEEA. In nucleotides, the CDR3 is TGTGCCAGCAGCTTTTCACGGGGGGACACCGGGGAGCTGTTTTTT. Its translation is CASSFSRGDTGELFF.

This sequence joins TRBV7-8 and TRBJ1-1, with TRBD1 as a possible D gene (5 bases). Germline assignment: CDR1 SGHVS and CDR2 FQNEAQ. V lost 6 bases, J lost 3 bases, and 14 bases lay in between. The CDR3 covers 14 residues. For the CDR3, the DNA is TGTGCCAGCAGTCTTCTCCCAGGGTACACTGAAGCTTTCTTT. Its translation: CASSLLPGYTEAFF.

CDR3 region: CASSLKNRGPPGNTIYF. The DNA for the CDR3 is TGTGCCAGCAGCCTGAAAAACAGGGGGCCTCCTGGAAACACCATATATTTT. This rearrangement joins TRBV7-8 to TRBJ1-3; TRBD1 matches 9 bases. This CDR3 region has 17 residues. V gave up 5 bases and J gave up 2 bases; unmatched junction bases: 10. Per the germline V gene, CDR1 is SGHVS and CDR2 is FQNEAQ.

This chain joins TRBV6-5 and TRBJ2-7; 9 bases are a match to TRBD1. The CDR3 runs 14 residues. CDR1 is MNHEY, CDR2 SVGAGI, per germline. The junction had 8 bases not matched to a gene; V was cut back by 7 bases and J by 4 bases. CDR3 amino acids: CASTGTGGGYEQYF. The CDR3 DNA reads TGTGCCAGCACGGGAACAGGGGGCGGTTACGAGCAGTACTTC.

The V gene is TRBV27, the J gene TRBJ2-2; unclear D gene. CDR1 and CDR2 (germline): MNHEY, SMNVEV (reference sequence). CDR3 size: 13 residues. Between the trimmed V and J ends, which lost 3 bases and 9 bases, there was a span of 11 bases. CDR3: CASSFMGEWELFF. In DNA form, the CDR3 reads TGTGCCAGCAGTTTTATGGGCGAGTGGGAGCTGTTTTTT.

This clone is medium-sized by share. J is TRBJ2-5 and V is TRBV5-1; D is possibly TRBD1 (5 bases). The germline V and J ends were trimmed by 3 bases and 1 base, with 10 bases remaining between them. CDR3 length: 14 amino acids. CDR1 and CDR2 (germline): SGHRS, YFSETQ. The CDR3 region is CASSWVGPQETQYF. The CDR3 DNA sequence: TGCGCCAGCAGCTGGGTGGGGCCCCAAGAGACCCAGTACTTC.

The rearrangement joins TRBV9 to TRBJ1-5, with 8 bases aligning to TRBD1. J lost 6 bases, V lost 1 base, and 6 bases had no gene match. The germline V gene has CDR1 SGDLS and CDR2 YYNGEE. This CDR3 region has 15 residues. The CDR3, as DNA: TGTGCCAGCAGCGTACCCAGGGGGCTTGCTCAGCCCCAGCATTTT. Its protein product is CASSVPRGLAQPQHF.

J is TRBJ2-1 and V is TRBV10-3; weak D call: TRBD2 (5 bases). The CDR3 runs to 11 residues. Germline CDR1 reads ENHRY; CDR2 reads SYGVKD. CDR3 bases: TGTGAGACCCCTCCGGGGAATGAGCAGTTCTTC. Translated, it gives CETPPGNEQFF.

This clone was detected a few times. V and J are TRBV6-5 and TRBJ2-3; D possibly corresponds to TRBD2 (6 bases). The V gene lost 9 bases and the J gene lost 0 bases, with 10 bases spanning the gap. The germline CDR1 and CDR2 sequences are MNHEY and SVGAGI. CDR3 size: 13 residues. The CDR3 region is CARGGVSTDTQYF. The CDR3 DNA reads as TGTGCCAGGGGCGGGGTGAGCACAGATACGCAGTATTTT.

J is TRBJ1-4 and V is TRBV5-1, with D unclear. Germline V gene lookup returns CDR1 SGHRS and CDR2 YFSETQ. The CDR3 contains 15 residues. V shed 0 bases and J shed 8 bases, with 14 bases lying between them. CDR3 sequence (DNA): TGCGCCAGCAGCTTGGCTGCCATCGAGGGAGAAAAACTGTTTTTT. Protein sequence: CASSLAAIEGEKLFF.

The chain employs TRBV30 and TRBJ1-6; 10 nucleotides line up with TRBD1. Germline V lookup: CDR1 GTSNPN, CDR2 SVGIG (reference sequence). V was pared by 1 base and J by 6 bases, with 6 bases of the junction left unmatched. This CDR3 is built from 16 residues. In DNA, the CDR3 is TGTGCCTGGAGTGCCGAGACAGGGGGCGGTAATTCACCCCTCCACTTT. It codes for CAWSAETGGGNSPLHF.

Here the CDR3 reads CAWSGLAIYNEQFF. For the CDR3, the DNA is TGTGCCTGGAGTGGTCTAGCGATCTACAATGAGCAGTTCTTC. The V call is TRBV30, the J call TRBJ2-1; possible D gene TRBD2, 6 bases. CDR1 is GTSNPN, CDR2 SVGIG, per germline (reference sequence). This CDR3 contains 14 residues. V was shortened by 1 base and J by 3 bases, with 10 bases between the two germline ends.

This clone was seen once. The rearrangement uses TRBV19 and TRBJ2-7; 9 nucleotides match TRBD1. V lost 3 bases and J lost 2; bases outside the gene matches: 2. The CDR3 length is 14 residues. Germline values: CDR1 LNHDA, CDR2 SQIVND (reference sequence). The CDR3 nucleotides are TGTGCCAGTAGTATGACAGGGGGTACCTACGAGCAGTACTTC. This encodes CASSMTGGTYEQYF.

Relative to its sample, this clone is large. The chain carries TRBV7-2 and TRBJ2-5; possible D gene TRBD1, 6 bases. This CDR3 has 14 amino acids. Trimming shortened V by 3 bases and J by 2 bases, and 10 bases separated the two germline ends. CDR1 is SGHTA, CDR2 FQGNSA, per germline. As DNA, the CDR3 is TGTGCCAGCAGCTTGCTCGGACAGCAAGAGACCCAGTACTTC. This sequence encodes CASSLLGQQETQYF.

The V call is TRBV7-9, the J call TRBJ2-1, with 12 bases aligning to TRBD2. The CDR3 is 17 amino acids. Germline CDR1 is SEHNR and CDR2 is FQNEAQ (reference sequence). V gave up 3 bases and J gave up 0 bases; unmatched junction bases: 3. This chain's CDR3 is CASSLTSGGRSYNEQFF. Written as DNA, the CDR3 is TGTGCCAGCAGCTTGACTAGCGGGGGTCGCTCCTACAATGAGCAGTTCTTC.

This chain uses TRBV29-1 with TRBJ1-2; D unclear. The CDR3 contains 13 residues. Germline loops: CDR1 SQVTM, CDR2 ANQGSEA. Trimming removed 3 bases from V and 1 base from J, with 9 bases in between. The CDR3 is CSVDPGVNYGYTF. In nucleotides, the CDR3 is TGCAGCGTTGACCCAGGTGTTAACTATGGCTACACCTTC.

This clone counts as medium-sized (0.01 to 0.1%). The rearrangement uses TRBV29-1 and TRBJ1-1; D unresolved. V shed 5 bases and J shed 2 bases, with 15 bases lying between them. The CDR3 runs 14 residues. The germline V gene encodes CDR1 SQVTM and CDR2 ANQGSEA. The CDR3 region has the DNA TGCAGCGTTACTACTCTGACTGGAAACACTGAAGCTTTCTTT. Amino acids: CSVTTLTGNTEAFF.

The rearrangement joins TRBV6-5 to TRBJ1-1; TRBD1 aligns across 9 bases. The CDR3 contains 14 residues. Germline CDR1 and CDR2: MNHEY and SVGAGI. The J segment lost 7 bases and the V segment lost 6 bases, leaving 9 bases of the junction unmatched. Here the CDR3 DNA reads TGTGCCAGCAGACGCATCGACAGGGGGGGTGAAGCTTTCTTT. Its protein is CASRRIDRGGEAFF.

About this clone itself: Other DNA sequences of this sample code for an identical CDR3. The chain has TRBV7-2 and TRBJ2-5; TRBD2 matches 7 bases. The CDR3 runs 13 residues. The germline V gene encodes CDR1 SGHTA and CDR2 FQGNSA. Germline trimming cut 5 bases from V and 3 bases from J; bases unmatched to any gene: 3. As DNA, the CDR3 is TGTGCCAGCAGCCGTGGGGGGGAAGAGACCCAGTACTTC. As protein: CASSRGGEETQYF. Full variable domain (outside the CDR3, taken from reference TRBV7-2 and TRBJ2-5): GAGVSQSPSNKVTEKGKDVELRCDPISGHTALYWYRQSLGQGLEFLIYFQGNSAPDKSGLPSDRFSAERTGGSVSTLTIQRTQQEDSAVYLCASSRGGEETQYFGPGTRLLVL.

Details on this clone: An end of the junction does not agree with germline; a read error may underlie this. The V call is TRBV4-1, the J call TRBJ1-2; unclear D gene. CDR1 is MGHRA and CDR2 is YSYEKL in the germline V gene. This CDR3 has 15 amino acids. For the CDR3, the DNA is TGCGCCAGCACCCAAGCACACGGAGCTAACTATGGCTACACCTTC. This codes for CASTQAHGANYGYTF.

V is TRBV6-4 and J is TRBJ2-2, with 8 bases that match TRBD1. CDR3 size: 15 residues. J gave up 5 bases and V 2 bases, and 4 bases lay outside the gene matches. Germline V lookup: CDR1 MRHNA, CDR2 SNTAGT. The CDR3 DNA reads TGTGCCAGCAGTGACGGACAGGGAGGTACCGGGGAGCTGTTTTTT. It yields the protein CASSDGQGGTGELFF.